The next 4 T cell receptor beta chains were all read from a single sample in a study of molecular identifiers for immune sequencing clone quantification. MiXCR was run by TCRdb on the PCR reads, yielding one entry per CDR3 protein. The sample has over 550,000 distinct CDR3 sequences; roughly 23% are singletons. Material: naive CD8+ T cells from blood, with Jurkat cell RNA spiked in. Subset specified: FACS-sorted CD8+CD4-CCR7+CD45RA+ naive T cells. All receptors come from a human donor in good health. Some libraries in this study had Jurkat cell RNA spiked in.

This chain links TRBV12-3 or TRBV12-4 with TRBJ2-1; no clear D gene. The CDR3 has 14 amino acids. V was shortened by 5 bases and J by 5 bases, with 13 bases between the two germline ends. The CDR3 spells CASSDQTQHNEQFF. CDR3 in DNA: TGTGCCAGCAGTGACCAGACACAGCACAATGAGCAGTTCTTC.

CDR3 sequence: CASSLYSPSSYEQYF. In DNA form, the CDR3 reads TGTGCCAGCAGTTTATACAGTCCGAGCTCCTACGAGCAGTACTTC. This chain uses TRBV27 with TRBJ2-7; the D is unclear. Trimming removed 1 base at V and 0 bases at J, with 10 bases between. This CDR3 is 15 amino acids long. The germline gives CDR1 MNHEY, CDR2 SMNVEV (reference sequence).

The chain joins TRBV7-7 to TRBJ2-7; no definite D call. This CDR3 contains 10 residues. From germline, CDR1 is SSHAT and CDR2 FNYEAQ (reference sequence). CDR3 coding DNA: TGTGTTTGTATAGGTCGCGAGCAGTACTTC. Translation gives CVCIGREQYF.

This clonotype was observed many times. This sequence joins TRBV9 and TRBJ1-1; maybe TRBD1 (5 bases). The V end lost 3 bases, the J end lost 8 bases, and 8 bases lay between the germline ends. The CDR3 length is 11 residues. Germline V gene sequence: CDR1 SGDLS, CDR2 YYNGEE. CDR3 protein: CASSGGAEAFF. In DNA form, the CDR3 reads TGTGCCAGCAGCGGAGGGGCCGAAGCTTTCTTT.